This is a list of T cell receptor beta chains from one sample in a study of molecular identifiers for immune sequencing clone quantification. TCRdb reprocessed the PCR reads with MiXCR, giving one entry per CDR3 protein. The table includes tens of thousands of distinct CDR3 sequences, around 20% detected once. Sequences were obtained from naive CD8+ T cells from blood, with Jurkat cell RNA spiked in. The origin of the receptors is a human donor in good health. Some libraries in this study had Jurkat cell RNA spiked in. Both conserved end residues are part of each CDR3. D genes are given only for firm matches. Size is omitted from some rows. Given values are once, few, many or a class for expanded clones.

D gene	J gene	clone size	CDR3 length	V gene	CDR3 protein	CDR3 DNA
.	TRBJ1-1	many	14	TRBV7-6	CASSVGTANTEAFF	TGTGCCAGCAGCGTGGGGACCGCAAACACTGAAGCTTTCTTT
.	TRBJ2-1	many	12	TRBV10-3	CAIGGTNNEQFF	TGTGCCATCGGCGGGACCAACAATGAGCAGTTCTTC
.	TRBJ2-5	many	15	TRBV3-1	CASAKGGLYQETQYF	TGTGCCAGCGCAAAGGGAGGCCTGTACCAAGAGACCCAGTACTTC
TRBD2	TRBJ2-7	many	15	TRBV4-1	CASSQGTSGRDEQYF	TGCGCCAGCAGCCAAGGGACTAGCGGGAGGGACGAGCAGTACTTC
.	TRBJ2-3	.	14	TRBV12-3/TRBV12-4	CASSLRPSTDAQYF	TGTGCCAGCAGTTTACGGCCGAGCACAGATGCGCAGTATTTT
TRBD1	TRBJ2-7	few	15	TRBV7-9	CASSYQGARGDEQYF	TGTGCCAGCAGTTACCAGGGGGCTAGGGGCGACGAGCAGTACTTC
.	TRBJ1-1	many	11	TRBV19	CASKDYTEAFF	TGTGCCAGTAAGGACTACACTGAAGCTTTCTTT
.	TRBJ2-5	many	16	TRBV6-6	CASSYAGPAPQETQYF	TGTGCCAGCAGCTACGCGGGTCCAGCTCCCCAAGAGACCCAGTACTTC
.	TRBJ2-6	many	16	TRBV9	CASSVVPFSGANVLTF	TGTGCCAGCAGCGTAGTCCCGTTCTCTGGGGCCAACGTCCTGACTTTC
.	TRBJ2-7	.	13	TRBV4-1	CASSPYSGYEQYF	TGCGCCAGCAGCCCCTATAGCGGTTACGAGCAGTACTTC
.	TRBJ2-1	.	12	TRBV7-2	CASSISADEQFF	TGTGCCAGCAGTATAAGCGCGGATGAGCAGTTCTTC
TRBD1	TRBJ1-1	many	15	TRBV6-1	CASSVQGLTNTEAFF	TGTGCCAGCAGTGTACAGGGGCTTACGAACACTGAAGCTTTCTTT
TRBD2	TRBJ2-7	few	14	TRBV7-2	CASSTPGLVYEQYF	TGTGCCAGCAGCACACCGGGACTAGTTTACGAGCAGTACTTC
.	TRBJ1-1	many	14	TRBV11-2	CASSFWDMNTEAFF	TGTGCCAGCAGCTTCTGGGACATGAACACTGAAGCTTTCTTT
.	TRBJ2-7	many	13	TRBV6-6	CASSAVSAYEQYF	TGTGCCAGCAGTGCAGTCAGTGCATACGAGCAGTACTTC
.	TRBJ2-1	.	12	TRBV6-2/TRBV6-3	CASRNSYNEQFF	TGTGCCAGCAGGAACTCCTACAATGAGCAGTTCTTC
TRBD1	TRBJ2-5	many	16	TRBV18	CASSPSPGQALQTQYF	TGTGCCAGCTCACCCTCTCCGGGACAGGCACTGCAGACCCAGTACTTC
.	TRBJ2-3	many	14	TRBV28	CASSTPVDTDTQYF	TGTGCCAGCAGTACCCCAGTGGATACAGATACGCAGTATTTT
TRBD2	TRBJ2-1	few	16	TRBV7-3	CASSPNAGGYYNEQFF	TGTGCCAGCAGCCCCAATGCGGGAGGGTATTACAATGAGCAGTTCTTC
TRBD2	TRBJ2-5	many	17	TRBV20-1	CSAAGTSGIPPGETQYF	TGCAGTGCTGCCGGGACTAGCGGGATCCCCCCAGGAGAGACCCAGTACTTC
.	TRBJ2-5	.	16	TRBV19	CASSPHQGTRRETQYF	TGTGCCAGTTCTCCCCACCAGGGGACGCGGCGGGAGACCCAGTACTTC
.	TRBJ2-1	many	15	TRBV7-9	CASSLVRVSYNEQFF	TGTGCCAGCAGCTTAGTACGGGTATCCTACAATGAGCAGTTCTTC
TRBD2	TRBJ2-1	many	16	TRBV7-6	CASSLSGRITYNEQFF	TGTGCCAGCAGCTTAAGCGGGAGGATCACCTACAATGAGCAGTTCTTC